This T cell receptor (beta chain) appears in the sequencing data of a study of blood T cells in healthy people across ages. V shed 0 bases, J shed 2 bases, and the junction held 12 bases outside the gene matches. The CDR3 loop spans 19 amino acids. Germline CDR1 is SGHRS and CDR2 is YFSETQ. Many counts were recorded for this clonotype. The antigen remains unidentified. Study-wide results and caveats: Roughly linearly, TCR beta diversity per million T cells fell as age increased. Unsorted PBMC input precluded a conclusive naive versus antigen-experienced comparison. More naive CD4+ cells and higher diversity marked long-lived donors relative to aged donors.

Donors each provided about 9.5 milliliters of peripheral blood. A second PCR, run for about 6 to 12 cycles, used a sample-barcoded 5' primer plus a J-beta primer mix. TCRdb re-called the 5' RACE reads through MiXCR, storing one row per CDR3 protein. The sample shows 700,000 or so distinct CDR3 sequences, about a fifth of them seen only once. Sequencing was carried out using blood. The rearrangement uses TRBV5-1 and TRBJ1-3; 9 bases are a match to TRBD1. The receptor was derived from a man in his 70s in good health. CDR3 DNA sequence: TGCGCCAGCAGCTTGGGACAGGGGGGCTCCCTGCTAACTGGAAACACCATATATTTT. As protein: CASSLGQGGSLLTGNTIYF.